The 15 T cell receptor beta chains listed next were all sequenced from one sample in a study of T cells after yellow fever vaccination. MiXCR was run by TCRdb on the 5' RACE reads, yielding one entry per CDR3 protein. The sample consists of hundreds of thousands of distinct CDR3 sequences, 9% to 15% of them appearing once. This specimen consisted of PBMCs, obtained on the day of the yellow fever booster vaccination. Receptor source: a man aged 30 to 45 who received the YFV17D yellow fever vaccine.

The V call is TRBV9, the J call TRBJ2-1; 13 nucleotides line up with TRBD2. Germline CDR1 reads SGDLS; CDR2 reads YYNGEE. The trim removed 4 bases at V and 9 bases at J, leaving 7 bases unmatched. CDR3 length: 15 residues. CDR3 bases: TGTGCCAGCAGCCCTGGACTAGCGGGAGAGGGTGAGCAGTTCTTC. This gives the protein CASSPGLAGEGEQFF.

The chain carries TRBV11-2 and TRBJ2-4, with 7 positions matching TRBD1. This CDR3 comprises 13 residues. V lost 5 bases, J lost 7 bases, and 5 bases stayed unmatched. CDR1 and CDR2 from the germline V gene are SGHAT and FQNNGV. In DNA, the CDR3 is TGTGCCAGCAGCCGTGACAGGGCGAACATTCAGTACTTC. This sequence encodes CASSRDRANIQYF.

The chain combines TRBV6-2 or TRBV6-3 with TRBJ2-1; 7 nucleotides agree with TRBD2. The CDR3 is made up of 14 amino acids. V was clipped by 3 bases and J by 8 bases; unmatched bases: 7. Germline V gene data show CDR1 as MNHEY and CDR2 as SVGEGT. CDR3 residues: CASSYYAGVYEQFF. CDR3 DNA sequence: TGTGCCAGCAGTTATTATGCGGGAGTGTATGAGCAGTTCTTC.

The V gene is TRBV7-8, the J gene TRBJ1-2; a possible D gene is TRBD1 (5 bases). The CDR3 runs to 17 residues. V lost 2 bases, J lost 0 bases, and 16 bases lay in between. Germline V gene sequence: CDR1 SGHVS, CDR2 FQNEAQ. The CDR3 here is CASSLYDSPQPNYGYTF. DNA for the CDR3: TGTGCCAGCAGCTTATACGACAGCCCCCAACCTAACTATGGCTACACCTTC.

This clonotype was seen a handful of times. V usage is TRBV5-1 and J usage is TRBJ2-1, with TRBD2 identical over 12 bases. Trimming cost V 3 bases and J 2 bases; bases outside gene matches: 6. This CDR3 has 17 residues. Germline assignment: CDR1 SGHRS and CDR2 YFSETQ. CDR3 nucleotide sequence: TGCGCCAGCAGCTCAACCGGGACTAGCGGGCCCTACAATGAGCAGTTCTTC. Its protein is CASSSTGTSGPYNEQFF.

This clonotype was observed at least ten times. The J gene is TRBJ1-1, the V gene TRBV12-3 or TRBV12-4; perhaps TRBD1 as D (5 bases). Trimming took off 7 bases at V and 2 bases at J, with 14 bases between the two ends. The CDR3 runs to 14 residues. CDR3: CASILDSVNTEAFF. DNA for the CDR3: TGTGCCAGCATTCTTGACAGCGTTAACACTGAAGCTTTCTTT.

The chain joins TRBV6-1 to TRBJ2-7, with TRBD1 matching over 9 bases. The CDR3 has 17 amino acids. The V segment lost 0 bases and the J segment 2 bases; nucleotides outside the gene matches: 8. Germline lookup yields CDR1 MNHNS and CDR2 SASEGT. CDR3 sequence (DNA): TGTGCCAGCAGTGAAGCGCGGCTTAGGGACAGGGCCTACGAGCAGTACTTC. Translated: CASSEARLRDRAYEQYF.

This clonotype was observed a few times. The chain has TRBV6-5 and TRBJ2-7, with 7 bases lining up with TRBD2. V was pared by 7 bases and J by 2 bases, with 8 bases of the junction left unmatched. The CDR3 has 14 residues. The V gene's germline CDR1 is MNHEY and CDR2 SVGAGI. This CDR3 reads CASTSGGGPYEQYF. The CDR3 DNA follows: TGTGCCAGCACTTCGGGAGGCGGGCCCTACGAGCAGTACTTC.

This clonotype was seen more than once but under ten times. The chain has TRBV7-2 and TRBJ1-6; D call uncertain. Per the germline V gene, CDR1 is SGHTA and CDR2 is FQGNSA. V was clipped by 1 base and J by 12 bases, with 13 bases between them. This CDR3 has 14 amino acids. The CDR3 spells CASSLERSGGPLHF. In nucleotides, the CDR3 is TGTGCCAGCAGCTTAGAGAGGTCCGGTGGACCCCTCCACTTT. Drawing the rest from reference TRBV7-2 and TRBJ1-6, the complete variable domain is GAGVSQSPSNKVTEKGKDVELRCDPISGHTALYWYRQSLGQGLEFLIYFQGNSAPDKSGLPSDRFSAERTGGSVSTLTIQRTQQEDSAVYLCASSLERSGGPLHFGNGTRLTVT.

Remarks on this clonotype: The CDR3 does not end in the conserved phenylalanine or tryptophan, so this is likely a read error. This sequence joins TRBV4-3 and TRBJ1-6; tentative D call: TRBD1 (6 bases). CDR3 length: 16 residues. The germline V and J ends were trimmed by 3 bases and 0 bases, with 9 bases remaining between them. From germline, CDR1 is LGHNA and CDR2 YSLEER. CDR3 nucleotides: TGCGCCAGCAGCCAGGACAGAAGCTCCTATAATTCACCCCTCCACTCT. The encoded protein is CASSQDRSSYNSPLHS.

This clonotype has just a few counts. The rearrangement uses TRBV5-1 and TRBJ2-1, with D unclear. Germline assignment: CDR1 SGHRS and CDR2 YFSETQ. The CDR3 length is 13 residues. V lost 4 bases, J lost 10 bases, and 15 bases lay in between. CDR3 nucleotide sequence: TGCGCCAGCAGCCTACAATTGAATCCCGAGCAGTTCTTC. Its protein is CASSLQLNPEQFF.

This clonotype has more than one count but fewer than ten. The chain employs TRBV20-1 and TRBJ2-1; no reliable D call. The V gene's germline CDR1 is DFQATT and CDR2 SNEGSKA (reference sequence). Trimming shortened V by 6 bases and J by 1 base, and 16 bases separated the two germline ends. The length of the CDR3 is 15 residues. The CDR3 sequence: CSAHPPLLSYNEQFF. Here the CDR3 DNA reads TGCAGTGCCCACCCACCGTTACTTTCCTACAATGAGCAGTTCTTC.

This chain links TRBV2 with TRBJ2-7, with D possibly TRBD1 on 5 matching bases. The V end was cut by 7 bases, the J end by 2 bases, with 9 bases between. The germline gives CDR1 SNHLY, CDR2 FYNNEI. The CDR3 contains 12 residues. The CDR3 reads CASNRLTYEQYF. CDR3 bases: TGTGCCAGCAACAGGTTAACCTACGAGCAGTACTTC.

In this sample, this clonotype turned up many times. The J gene is TRBJ1-6, the V gene TRBV27; D gene ambiguous. Trimming took off 5 bases at V and 2 bases at J, with 13 bases between the two ends. This CDR3 is built from 16 residues. Looked up from germline, CDR1 is MNHEY and CDR2 is SMNVEV (reference sequence). As DNA, the CDR3 is TGTGCCAGCAGTCAGGTGACTAGCACCTATAATTCACCCCTCCACTTT. As protein: CASSQVTSTYNSPLHF.

The genes are TRBV14 and TRBJ2-1; 10 nucleotides match TRBD2. CDR3 length: 17 residues. CDR1 is SGHDN and CDR2 is FVKESK in the germline V gene. After removal of 4 bases from V and 2 bases from J, the junction contained 8 bases not matched to a gene. The CDR3 loop is CASSRFPGLATYNEQFF. For the CDR3, the DNA is TGTGCCAGCAGCCGATTCCCGGGACTAGCGACCTACAATGAGCAGTTCTTC.